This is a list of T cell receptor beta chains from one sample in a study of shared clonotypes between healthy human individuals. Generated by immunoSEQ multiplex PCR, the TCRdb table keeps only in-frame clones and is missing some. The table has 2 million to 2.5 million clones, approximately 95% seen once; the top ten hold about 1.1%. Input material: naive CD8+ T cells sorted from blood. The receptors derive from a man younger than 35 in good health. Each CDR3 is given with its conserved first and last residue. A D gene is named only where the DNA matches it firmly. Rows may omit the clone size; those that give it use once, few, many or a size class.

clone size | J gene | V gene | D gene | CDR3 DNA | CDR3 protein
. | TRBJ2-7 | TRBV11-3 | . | TGTGCCAGCAGCCACCAGAGGGACCACGAGCAGTACTTC | CASSHQRDHEQYF
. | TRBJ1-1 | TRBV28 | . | TGTGCCAGCAGTTTGGTCCCCTACCACACTGAAGCTTTCTTT | CASSLVPYHTEAFF
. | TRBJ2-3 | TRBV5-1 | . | TGCGCCAGCAGCTTGGGGGGTAACGCAGCAGATACGCAGTATTTT | CASSLGGNAADTQYF
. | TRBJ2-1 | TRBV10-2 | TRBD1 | TGCGCCAGCACGGGGACAGGTCCTAACAATGAGCAGTTCTTC | CASTGTGPNNEQFF
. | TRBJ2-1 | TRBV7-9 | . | TGTGCCAGCAGCACAGACTTGGGTATCAATGAGCAGTTCTTC | CASSTDLGINEQFF
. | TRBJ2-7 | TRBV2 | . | TGTGCCAGCAGTGTCGTGGAGGGACCGTACTTC | CASSVVEGPYF
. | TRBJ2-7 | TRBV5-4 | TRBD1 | TGTGCCAGCAGCCGGGACAGGCTCGAGCAGTACTTC | CASSRDRLEQYF
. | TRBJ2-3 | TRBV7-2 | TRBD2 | TGTGCCAGCAGCTTACCGACTAGCATCGCTACGCAGTATTTT | CASSLPTSIATQYF
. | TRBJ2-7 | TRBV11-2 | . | TGTGCCAGCAGCTTATCGGAGAGATACGAGCAGTACTTC | CASSLSERYEQYF
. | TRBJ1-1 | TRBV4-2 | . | TGTGCCAGCAGCCAAGATATTTTGAAGCGCGAAGCTTTCTTT | CASSQDILKREAFF
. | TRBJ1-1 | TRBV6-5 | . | TGTGCCAGCAGTTATGAGCAGGGGAACACTGAAGCTTTCTTT | CASSYEQGNTEAFF
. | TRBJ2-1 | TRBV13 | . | TGTGCCAGCAGCTTATCGGGAGCGTTCGGGAATGAGCAGTTCTTC | CASSLSGAFGNEQFF
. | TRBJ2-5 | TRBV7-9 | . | TGTGCCAGCAGCACTACAGGGTATGGAGAGACCCAGTACTTC | CASSTTGYGETQYF
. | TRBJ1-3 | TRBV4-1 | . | TGCGCCAGCACAGGAGGGGGGGGAAACACCATATATTTT | CASTGGGGNTIYF
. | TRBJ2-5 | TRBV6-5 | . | TGTGCCAGCAGCCCACCGGGCTCCCAAGAGACCCAGTACTTC | CASSPPGSQETQYF
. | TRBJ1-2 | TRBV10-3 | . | TGTGCCATCACCCCCAGTGTAACCTCTGGCTACACCTTC | CAITPSVTSGYTF
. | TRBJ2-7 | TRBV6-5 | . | TGTGCCAGCAGTTACTCGGCTACTTACTACGAGCAGTACTTC | CASSYSATYYEQYF
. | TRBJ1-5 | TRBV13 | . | TGTGCCAGCGGAATTGGACGGGGGGGGCATCAGCCCCAGCATTTT | CASGIGRGGHQPQHF
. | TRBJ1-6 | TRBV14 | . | TGTGCCAGCAGCCCGGGGCCTAATTCACCCCTCCACTTT | CASSPGPNSPLHF
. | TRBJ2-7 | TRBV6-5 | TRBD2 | TGTGCCAGCAGCCCGGGGGGGGACGAGCAGTACTTC | CASSPGGDEQYF
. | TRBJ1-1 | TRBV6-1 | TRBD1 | TGTGCCAGCAGTGAGGATGGACAGGGGGGCAGTGAAGCTTTCTTT | CASSEDGQGGSEAFF
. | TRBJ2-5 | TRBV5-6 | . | TGTGCCAGCAGCTCGGCTACAGGCGAAGAGACCCAGTACTTC | CASSSATGEETQYF
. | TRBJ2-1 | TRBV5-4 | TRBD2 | TGTGCCAGCAGCCCTCCCAGCGGGGGGATGAGCAATGAGCAGTTCTTC | CASSPPSGGMSNEQFF
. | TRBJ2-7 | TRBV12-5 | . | TGTGCTAGTGGTTTGATTAGCTGGGAGCAGTACTTC | CASGLISWEQYF
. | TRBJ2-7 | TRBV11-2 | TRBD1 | TGTGCCAGCAGCTTATCGGGACAGTCTGCCTACGAGCAGTACTTC | CASSLSGQSAYEQYF
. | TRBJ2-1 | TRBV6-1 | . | TGTGCCAGCAGTGTGAGGAACAATGAGCAGTTCTTC | CASSVRNNEQFF
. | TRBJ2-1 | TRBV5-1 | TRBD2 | TGCGCCAGCAGCCCCGGACTAGCGGGGTACAATGAGCAGTTCTTC | CASSPGLAGYNEQFF
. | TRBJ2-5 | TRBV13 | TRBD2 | TGTGCCAGCAGCTTAGCTAGCGGGGGGTCAGAGACCCAGTACTTC | CASSLASGGSETQYF
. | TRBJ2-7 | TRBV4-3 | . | TGCGCCAGCAGCCAATACGGGGACTACGAGCAGTACTTC | CASSQYGDYEQYF
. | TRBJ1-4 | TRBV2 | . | TGTGCCAGCAGTGGGTCCCAAGGGGGAAATGCAGATGCAACTAATGAAAAACTGTTTTTT | CASSGSQGGNADATNEKLFF
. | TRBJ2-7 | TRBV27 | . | TGTGCCAGCAGCGCCCCTGGGGTTATCGAGCAGTACTTC | CASSAPGVIEQYF
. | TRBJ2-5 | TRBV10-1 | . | TGCGCCAGCAGTGAGTCAGTGACACCCCCGGGGACCCAGTACTTC | CASSESVTPPGTQYF
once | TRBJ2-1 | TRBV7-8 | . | TGTGCCAGCAGCCCACTCCAGAATGAGCAGTTCTTC | CASSPLQNEQFF
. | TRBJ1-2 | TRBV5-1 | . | TGCGCCAGCATATTAGTACGGGGCTATGGCTACACCTTC | CASILVRGYGYTF
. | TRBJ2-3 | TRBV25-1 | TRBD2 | TGTGCCAGCTCGGGACTAGCTTCCACAGATACGCAGTATTTT | CASSGLASTDTQYF
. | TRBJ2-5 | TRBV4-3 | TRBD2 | TGCGCCAGCAGCCAAGATTTTGTACTAGCGGGAGCAGAGACCCAGTACTTC | CASSQDFVLAGAETQYF
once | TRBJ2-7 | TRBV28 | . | TGTGCCAGCAAGAGGGGGAACTCCTACGAGCAGTACTTC | CASKRGNSYEQYF
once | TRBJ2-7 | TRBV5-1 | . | TGCGCCAGCAGCTTGGACAGGGCCGAGCAGTACTTC | CASSLDRAEQYF
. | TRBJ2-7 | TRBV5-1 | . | TGCGCCAGCAGCCAAGGACCCTCCTACGAGCAGTACTTC | CASSQGPSYEQYF
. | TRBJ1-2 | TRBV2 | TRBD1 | TGTGCCAGCAGATCCAGCACAGGGGGCCATGGCTACACCTTC | CASRSSTGGHGYTF
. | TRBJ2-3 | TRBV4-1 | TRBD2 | TGCGCCAGCAGCCCCGTCCTTAGCGGGGACATCTCGGGCACAGATACGCAGTATTTT | CASSPVLSGDISGTDTQYF
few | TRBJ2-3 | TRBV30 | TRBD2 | TGTGCCTGGAGTGTACGGGGGGGGGCAGATACGCAGTATTTT | CAWSVRGGADTQYF
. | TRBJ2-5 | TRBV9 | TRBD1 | TGTGCCAGCAGTGCAAGGACAGGGAGCGGAGAGACCCAGTACTTC | CASSARTGSGETQYF
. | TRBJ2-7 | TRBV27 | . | TGTGCCAGCAGTAACAGGGTTGCCTACGAGCAGTACTTC | CASSNRVAYEQYF
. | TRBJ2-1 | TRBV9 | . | TGTGCCAGCAGCGTAGAAGTAGCGCCGAGGGAGAATGAGCAGTTCTTC | CASSVEVAPRENEQFF
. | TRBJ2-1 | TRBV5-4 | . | TGTGCCAGCAGCTTTGCCAGTTACAATGAGCAGTTCTTC | CASSFASYNEQFF
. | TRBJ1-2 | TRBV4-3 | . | TGCGCCAGCAGATTGGTGAACTATGGCTACACCTTC | CASRLVNYGYTF
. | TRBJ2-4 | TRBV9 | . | TGTGCCAGCAGCGTGGAGGCGGGTAGGACCAAAAACATTCAGTACTTC | CASSVEAGRTKNIQYF
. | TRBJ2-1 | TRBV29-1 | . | TGCAGCGTTGAAGGGATGTCCCCCTACAATGAGCAGTTCTTC | CSVEGMSPYNEQFF
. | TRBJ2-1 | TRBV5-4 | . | TGTGCCAGCAGCTTTCCCGGAGGAGGATACAATGAGCAGTTCTTC | CASSFPGGGYNEQFF
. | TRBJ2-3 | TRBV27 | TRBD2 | TGTGCCAGCAGTTCTACGGGGGGAACAGATACGCAGTATTTT | CASSSTGGTDTQYF
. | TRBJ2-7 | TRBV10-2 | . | TGCGCCAGCACCTCGACTGTCTGGGTGAACGAGCAGTACTTC | CASTSTVWVNEQYF
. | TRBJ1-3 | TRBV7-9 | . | TGTGCCAGCAGCTTGGGGCAGGGTGCGGCTGGAAACACCATATATTTT | CASSLGQGAAGNTIYF
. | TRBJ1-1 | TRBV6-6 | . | TGTGCCAGCAGTCAGACGGGGAACACTGAAGCTTTCTTT | CASSQTGNTEAFF
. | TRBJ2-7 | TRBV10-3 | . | TGTGCCATCAGTGAAATTGGGCAGGGTAGCGACGAGCAGTACTTC | CAISEIGQGSDEQYF
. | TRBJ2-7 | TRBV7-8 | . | TGTGCCAGCAGCCAAATCCCCCCACCCTACGAGCAGTACTTC | CASSQIPPPYEQYF
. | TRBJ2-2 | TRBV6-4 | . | TGTGCATCGGACGTCCGGGAAAGGTCCACCGGGGAGCTGTTTTTT | CASDVRERSTGELFF
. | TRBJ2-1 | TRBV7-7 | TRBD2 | TGTGCTAGCAGCCTCCTAGCGGGAGGGCCTCGGGATGAGCAGTTCTTC | CASSLLAGGPRDEQFF
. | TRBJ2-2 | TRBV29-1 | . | TGCAGCGTTGAAGACTCGCGAAACACCGGGGAGCTGTTTTTT | CSVEDSRNTGELFF